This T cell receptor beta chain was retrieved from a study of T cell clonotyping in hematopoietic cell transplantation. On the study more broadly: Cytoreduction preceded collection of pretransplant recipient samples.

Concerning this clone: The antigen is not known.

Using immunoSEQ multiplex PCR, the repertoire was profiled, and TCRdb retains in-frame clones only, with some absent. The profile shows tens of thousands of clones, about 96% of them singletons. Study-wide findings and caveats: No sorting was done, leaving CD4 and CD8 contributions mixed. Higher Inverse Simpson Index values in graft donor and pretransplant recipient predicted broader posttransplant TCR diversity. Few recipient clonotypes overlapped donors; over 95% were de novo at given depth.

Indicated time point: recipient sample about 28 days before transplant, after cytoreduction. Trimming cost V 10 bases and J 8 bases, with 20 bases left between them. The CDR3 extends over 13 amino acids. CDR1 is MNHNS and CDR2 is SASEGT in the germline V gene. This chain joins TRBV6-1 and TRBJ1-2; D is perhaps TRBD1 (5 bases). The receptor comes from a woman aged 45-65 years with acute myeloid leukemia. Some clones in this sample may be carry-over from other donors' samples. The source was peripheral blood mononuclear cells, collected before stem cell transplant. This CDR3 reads CATQMRGAGGYTF. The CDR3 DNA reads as TGTGCCACCCAAATGAGAGGGGCTGGAGGCTACACCTTC.